The 21 T cell receptor beta chains reported below all come from one sample, sequenced in a study of CD8 T cells in ankylosing spondylitis. TCRdb reprocessed the 5' RACE reads with MiXCR, giving one entry per CDR3 protein. The sample yields more than 150,000 distinct CDR3 sequences, around 13% seen once. The specimen was blood, either unsorted or a sorted T cell fraction (not recorded which). The source of these receptors is a male donor with ankylosing spondylitis or in good health (not recorded which).

This clonotype showed up just a few times. The chain employs TRBV4-1 and TRBJ2-7; D gene ambiguous. The CDR3 loop spans 16 amino acids. V was clipped by 0 bases and J by 2 bases, with 14 bases between them. Germline assignment: CDR1 MGHRA and CDR2 YSYEKL. The CDR3 sequence is CASSQDSLEVAYEQYF. CDR3 sequence (DNA): TGCGCCAGCAGCCAAGATAGTTTAGAAGTCGCCTACGAGCAGTACTTC.

This clonotype appeared a few times. The CDR3 DNA is TGCAGCCAAGCTCTACAGAGCTCCTACAATGAGCAGTTCTTC. Protein sequence: CSQALQSSYNEQFF. The chain uses TRBV20-1 and TRBJ2-1; D remains unclear. The germline gives CDR1 DFQATT, CDR2 SNEGSKA (reference sequence). This CDR3 is built from 14 residues.

The rearrangement joins TRBV4-1 to TRBJ2-3; 12 nucleotides agree with TRBD2. CDR1 is MGHRA and CDR2 is YSYEKL in the germline V gene. The V gene end was trimmed by 5 bases and the J gene end by 2 bases; junction bases not matched to a gene: 5. The CDR3 is 16 residues long. CDR3 in amino acids: CASSSRTSGTTDTQYF. DNA for the CDR3: TGCGCCAGCAGCTCCCGGACTAGCGGGACCACAGATACGCAGTATTTT.

The chain joins TRBV6-1 to TRBJ2-6, with D unclear. Germline V gives CDR1 MNHNS, CDR2 SASEGT. There are 15 residues in the CDR3. Trimming removed 5 bases at V and 0 bases at J, with 8 bases between. Written as DNA, the CDR3 is TGTGCCAGCAGTAAGAGCAGCTCTGGGGCCAACGTCCTGACTTTC. It specifies CASSKSSSGANVLTF.

The sample holds a few counts of this clonotype. V and J are TRBV5-6 and TRBJ2-1, with TRBD2 matching 8 bases. This CDR3 region has 14 residues. Per the germline V gene, CDR1 is SGHDT and CDR2 is YYEEEE. The J segment lost 7 bases and the V segment lost 4 bases, leaving 7 bases of the junction unmatched. The CDR3 DNA follows: TGTGCCAGCAGCACCGGGGGACTAGGGAATGAGCAGTTCTTC. Translated, it gives CASSTGGLGNEQFF. Based on the CDR3 plus reference TRBV5-6 and TRBJ2-1, the full variable domain is DAGVTQSPTHLIKTRGQQVTLRCSPKSGHDTVSWYQQALGQGPQFIFQYYEEEERQRGNFPDRFSGHQFPNYSSELNVNALLLGDSALYLCASSTGGLGNEQFFGPGTRLTVL.

This chain uses TRBV7-9 with TRBJ2-3, with D possibly matching TRBD2 (5 bases). Trimming cost V 5 bases and J 8 bases, with 8 bases left between them. Germline CDR1 and CDR2: SEHNR and FQNEAQ (reference sequence). The CDR3 totals 11 residues. This chain's CDR3 is CASSQSGTQYF. The CDR3 DNA follows: TGTGCCAGCAGCCAGAGCGGTACGCAGTATTTT.

The CDR3, as DNA: TGTGCCACCAGTACTAATGTGGGACTAGCGGGAGCCCGCAATGAGCAGTTCTTC. It translates to CATSTNVGLAGARNEQFF. J is TRBJ2-1 and V is TRBV24-1, with 14 bases lining up with TRBD2. Germline V gene lookup returns CDR1 KGHDR and CDR2 SFDVKD. J was trimmed by 6 bases and V by 6 bases; bases with no gene match: 12. The CDR3 is 18 residues long.

This CDR3 reads CSARVTEGYTF. CDR3 bases: TGCAGTGCTAGAGTCACGGAAGGCTACACCTTC. The chain links TRBV20-1 to TRBJ1-2, with unresolved D. The CDR3 totals 11 residues. The germline V gene has CDR1 DFQATT and CDR2 SNEGSKA (reference sequence). Deletions cut 1 base from V and 8 bases from J, with 8 bases between.

V is TRBV12-3 or TRBV12-4 and J is TRBJ2-1, with 7 bases identical to TRBD1. J gave up 9 bases and V 5 bases, and 13 bases lay outside the gene matches. CDR3 length: 15 residues. The CDR3 nucleotides read TGTGCCAGCAGTCGTTCGACAGGGTTTTCTCTTGAGCAGTTCTTC. This encodes CASSRSTGFSLEQFF.

This clonotype was counted at least ten times. This chain connects TRBV27 to TRBJ2-7; unclear D gene. CDR1 MNHEY and CDR2 SMNVEV come from the germline V gene (reference sequence). The CDR3 has 13 residues. The V end lost 6 bases, the J end lost 1 base, and 10 bases lay between the germline ends. This CDR3 reads CASSLRPSYEQYF. The CDR3 DNA sequence: TGTGCCAGCAGCTTACGGCCTTCCTACGAGCAGTACTTC.

This clonotype showed up many times. V and J are TRBV29-1 and TRBJ2-3; no reliable D call. Trimming left V 3 bases short and J 0 bases short, with 16 bases between. CDR3 length: 16 residues. Looked up from germline, CDR1 is SQVTM and CDR2 is ANQGSEA. CDR3 in amino acids: CSVDGSDTTSTDTQYF. CDR3 nucleotide sequence: TGCAGCGTTGATGGCTCCGACACTACTAGCACAGATACGCAGTATTTT.

The chain carries TRBV4-1 and TRBJ2-3, with 13 bases identical to TRBD2. This CDR3 is 20 amino acids long. CDR1 is MGHRA, CDR2 YSYEKL, per germline. J lost 0 bases, V lost 1 base, and 10 bases had no gene match. The CDR3 sequence: CASSQASSPTSGGSTDTQYF. CDR3 coding DNA: TGCGCCAGCAGCCAAGCCTCAAGCCCGACTAGCGGGGGGAGCACAGATACGCAGTATTTT.

This clonotype occurred a few times. The chain carries TRBV20-1 and TRBJ1-2; a weak D match, TRBD1 (6 bases). The CDR3 contains 15 residues. V was clipped by 0 bases and J by 2 bases, with 13 bases between them. Germline V lookup: CDR1 DFQATT, CDR2 SNEGSKA (reference sequence). This CDR3 is CSARDPPDRNYGYTF. CDR3 bases: TGCAGTGCTAGAGACCCTCCGGACAGAAACTATGGCTACACCTTC.

The rearrangement links TRBV14 to TRBJ1-2; D is possibly TRBD1 (5 bases). CDR3 length: 16 residues. Germline V CDR1 and CDR2: SGHDN, FVKESK. Trimming pared 1 base from V and 5 bases from J, leaving 17 bases between. CDR3 sequence (DNA): TGTGCCAGCAGCCAAGGGGGCTCGGCGTCGATTTATGGCTACACCTTC. It translates to CASSQGGSASIYGYTF.

In this sample, this clonotype turned up a few times. CDR3 protein: CASSQARSTEAFF. CDR3 sequence (DNA): TGCGCCAGCAGCCAAGCTCGGAGTACTGAAGCTTTCTTT. The chain joins TRBV4-1 to TRBJ1-1; D call uncertain. The V and J ends lost 1 base and 5 bases respectively, with 8 bases between them. Germline assignment: CDR1 MGHRA and CDR2 YSYEKL. CDR3 length: 13 amino acids.

The chain carries TRBV2 and TRBJ1-5; D possibly corresponds to TRBD1 (6 bases). Between the trimmed V and J ends, which lost 3 bases and 7 bases, there was a span of 22 bases. CDR1 and CDR2 (germline): SNHLY, FYNNEI. This CDR3 comprises 17 residues. CDR3 amino acids: CASSEARGALIGQPQHF. CDR3 in DNA: TGTGCCAGCAGTGAGGCAAGGGGGGCCCTAATCGGGCAGCCCCAGCATTTT.

At least ten counts were recorded for this clonotype. This chain joins TRBV12-3 or TRBV12-4 and TRBJ1-1; D uncertain. This CDR3 has 11 residues. Trimming shortened V by 5 bases and J by 8 bases, and 9 bases separated the two germline ends. The CDR3 nucleotides are TGTGCCAGCAGTCCCTCGGGGGAAGCTTTCTTT. This gives the protein CASSPSGEAFF.

The chain is built from TRBV5-1 and TRBJ2-5; TRBD1 is a possible D gene (6 bases). V lost 0 bases, J lost 4 bases, and 10 bases lay in between. The CDR3 sequence is 14 residues long. From germline, CDR1 is SGHRS and CDR2 YFSETQ. DNA of the CDR3: TGCGCCAGCAGCTTGGAAGGACAGACAGAGACCCAGTACTTC. Its translation is CASSLEGQTETQYF.

This clonotype was seen at least ten times. V gene TRBV20-1 combines with J gene TRBJ2-3; either TRBD1 or TRBD2 may supply D (6 bases each). The V and J ends lost 0 bases and 6 bases respectively, with 13 bases between them. This CDR3 has 14 residues. Germline V gives CDR1 DFQATT, CDR2 SNEGSKA (reference sequence). CDR3 sequence (DNA): TGCAGTGCTAGAGAAAGGGGGGCGGGGGATACGCAGTATTTT. This encodes CSARERGAGDTQYF.

Many counts were recorded for this clonotype. CDR3 protein: CATSGGVQQPQHF. For the CDR3, the DNA is TGTGCCACCAGTGGGGGGGTTCAGCAGCCCCAGCATTTT. The chain couples TRBV15 to TRBJ1-5, with D possibly matching TRBD1 (5 bases). The germline CDR1 and CDR2 sequences are LNHNV and YYDKDF (reference sequence). V was clipped by 6 bases and J by 7 bases, with 13 bases between them. The CDR3 spans 13 residues.

There are many counts of this clonotype. The chain has TRBV12-3 or TRBV12-4 and TRBJ2-7; D unresolved. The germline V and J ends were trimmed by 5 bases and 4 bases, with 9 bases remaining between them. The CDR3 totals 12 residues. Written as DNA, the CDR3 is TGTGCCAGCAGTCCCCTAGGGTACGAGCAGTACTTC. Its translation: CASSPLGYEQYF.